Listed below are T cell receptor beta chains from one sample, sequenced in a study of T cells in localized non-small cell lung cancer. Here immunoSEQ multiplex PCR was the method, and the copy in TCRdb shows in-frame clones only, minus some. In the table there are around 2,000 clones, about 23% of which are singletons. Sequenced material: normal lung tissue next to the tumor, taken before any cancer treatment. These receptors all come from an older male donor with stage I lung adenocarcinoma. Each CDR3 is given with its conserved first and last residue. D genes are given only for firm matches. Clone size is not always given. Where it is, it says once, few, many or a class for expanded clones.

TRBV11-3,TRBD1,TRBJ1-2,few,CASSLGQGLYGYTF,TGTGCCAGCAGCCTGGGACAGGGGCTGTATGGCTACACCTTC
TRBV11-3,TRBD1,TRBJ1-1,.,CASSLDLRGTGGRSTEAFF,TGTGCCAGCAGCTTAGATCTTAGGGGGACAGGGGGCCGGAGCACTGAAGCTTTCTTT
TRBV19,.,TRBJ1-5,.,CASSLINQGNQPQHF,TGTGCCAGTAGTTTAATCAATCAGGGTAATCAGCCCCAGCATTTT
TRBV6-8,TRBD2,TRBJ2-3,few,CASSYPTSGTPPDTQYF,TGTGCCAGCAGTTACCCGACTAGCGGGACCCCTCCAGATACGCAGTATTTT
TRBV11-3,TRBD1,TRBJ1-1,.,CASSRTGGRTEAFF,TGTGCCAGCAGCAGGACAGGGGGTAGGACTGAAGCTTTCTTT
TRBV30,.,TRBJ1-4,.,CAWSTPGGSRKLFF,TGTGCCTGGAGTACCCCGGGGGGTTCAAGGAAACTGTTTTTT
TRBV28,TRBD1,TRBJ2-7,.,CASSQSGTDYEQYF,TGTGCCAGCAGTCAATCCGGGACAGATTACGAGCAGTACTTC
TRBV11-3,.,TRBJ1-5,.,CASSLGQGRNQPQHF,TGTGCCAGCAGCTTAGGGCAGGGAAGGAATCAGCCCCAGCATTTT
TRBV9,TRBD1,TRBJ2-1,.,CASSPPQDRGTNEQFF,TGTGCCAGCAGCCCGCCTCAGGACAGGGGCACCAATGAGCAGTTCTTC
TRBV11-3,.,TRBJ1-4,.,CASSHLADGPRTNEKLFF,TGTGCCAGCAGCCATCTGGCGGACGGACCTAGGACTAATGAAAAACTGTTTTTT
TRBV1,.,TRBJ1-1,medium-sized,CASSQDWGGTEAFF,TGCGCCAGCAGCCAAGACTGGGGAGGCACTGAAGCTTTCTTT
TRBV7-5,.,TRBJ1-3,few,CASSPGRTENTIYF,TGTGCCAGCAGCCCCGGGAGAACCGAAAACACCATATATTTT
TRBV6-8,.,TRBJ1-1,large,CASSASPGNTEAFF,TGTGCCAGCAGTGCTTCGCCAGGGAACACTGAAGCTTTCTTT
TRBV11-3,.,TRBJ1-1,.,CASSHRDMNTEAFF,TGTGCCAGCAGCCACCGGGACATGAACACTGAAGCTTTCTTT
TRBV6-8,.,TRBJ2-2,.,CASSKTTGYGELFF,TGTGCCAGCAGTAAAACTACAGGGTACGGGGAGCTGTTTTTT
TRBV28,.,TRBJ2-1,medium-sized,CASSFGSRKRDEQFF,TGTGCCAGCAGTTTTGGGAGCCGAAAGAGGGATGAGCAGTTCTTC
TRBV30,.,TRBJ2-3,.,CAWTPGAGETDTQYF,TGTGCCTGGACGCCAGGAGCGGGCGAAACAGATACGCAGTATTTT
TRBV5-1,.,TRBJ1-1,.,CASSHGLREGTEAFF,TGCGCCAGCAGCCACGGACTGCGTGAGGGCACTGAAGCTTTCTTT
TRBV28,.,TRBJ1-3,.,CASSFDISGNTIYF,TGTGCCAGCAGTTTTGACATCTCTGGAAACACCATATATTTT
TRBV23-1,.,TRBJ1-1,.,CASSQDDAGNTEAFF,TGCGCCAGCAGCCAAGATGACGCGGGGAACACTGAAGCTTTCTTT
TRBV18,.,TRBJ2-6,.,CASSPEVRSAKAGANVLTF,TGTGCCAGCTCACCAGAAGTACGCTCCGCCAAGGCCGGGGCCAACGTCCTGACTTTC
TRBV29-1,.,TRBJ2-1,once,CSVRAPYNEQFF,TGCAGCGTCCGGGCCCCCTACAATGAGCAGTTCTTC
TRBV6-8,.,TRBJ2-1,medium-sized,CASSVREYNEQFF,TGTGCCAGCAGTGTACGCGAATACAATGAGCAGTTCTTC
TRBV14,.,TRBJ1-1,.,CASSQIRGNTEAFF,TGTGCCAGCAGCCAAATTAGAGGGAACACTGAAGCTTTCTTT
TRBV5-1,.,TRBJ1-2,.,CASSLDRNPNYGYTF,TGCGCCAGCAGCTTGGATAGGAATCCGAACTATGGCTACACCTTC
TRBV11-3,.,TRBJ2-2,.,CASSLMPQGNGELFF,TGTGCCAGCAGCCTAATGCCCCAGGGGAACGGGGAGCTGTTTTTT
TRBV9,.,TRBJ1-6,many,CASTLDRLGPLHF,TGTGCCAGCACCTTAGACCGTCTGGGGCCCCTCCACTTT
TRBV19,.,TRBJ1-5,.,CASTRGNQPQHF,TGTGCCAGTACCAGAGGAAATCAGCCCCAGCATTTT
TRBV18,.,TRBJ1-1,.,CASSPFLGADTEAFF,TGTGCCAGCTCACCCTTTCTGGGGGCTGACACTGAAGCTTTCTTT
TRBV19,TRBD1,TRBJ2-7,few,CASSTGTGTHEQYF,TGTGCCAGCTCTACCGGGACAGGGACCCACGAGCAGTACTTC
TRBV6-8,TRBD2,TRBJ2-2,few,CASSYRAAGAYTGELFF,TGTGCCAGCAGTTACCGGGCAGCGGGGGCCTACACCGGGGAGCTGTTTTTT
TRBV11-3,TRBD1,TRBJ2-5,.,CASSQGQGRETQYF,TGTGCCAGCAGCCAGGGACAGGGCAGAGAGACCCAGTACTTC
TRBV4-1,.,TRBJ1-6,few,CASSVRDLDNSPLHF,TGCGCCAGCAGCGTCCGGGACCTCGATAATTCACCCCTCCACTTT
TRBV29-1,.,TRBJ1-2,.,CSVVSKGGFYGYTF,TGCAGCGTTGTGTCGAAAGGAGGGTTCTATGGCTACACCTTC